These 14 T cell receptor beta chains were sequenced from one sample in a study of shared T cell receptors in the human thymus. TCRdb's table, derived via immunoSEQ multiplex PCR, lists solely in-frame clones and lacks some. The sample includes more than 550,000 clones, approximately 85% seen only once; the top ten take roughly 0.01%. These data were likewise used in another study, on human thymus T cells.

Sequencing was done on a sample of thymocytes. The origin of the receptors is a girl under two years old with a congenital heart defect.

V gene TRBV28 combines with J gene TRBJ1-2; 11 bases agree with TRBD1. V shed 5 bases, J shed 4 bases, and the junction held 3 bases outside the gene matches. Per the germline V gene, CDR1 is MDHEN and CDR2 is SYDVKM. The CDR3 loop spans 14 amino acids. Here the CDR3 reads CASSGQGALYGYTF. Here the CDR3 DNA reads TGTGCCAGCAGTGGACAGGGGGCGCTCTATGGCTACACCTTC.

The rearrangement links TRBV4-1 to TRBJ2-2; D possibly corresponds to TRBD1 (6 bases). The germline CDR1 and CDR2 sequences are MGHRA and YSYEKL. Trimming left V 3 bases short and J 3 bases short, with 17 bases between. This CDR3 is 17 amino acids long. DNA for the CDR3: TGCGCCAGCAGCCAGGACAATGGCAGGGGAGACACCGGGGAGCTGTTTTTT. Translating gives CASSQDNGRGDTGELFF.

This chain links TRBV15 with TRBJ1-4; possible D gene TRBD1, 6 bases. Trimming cost V 0 bases and J 8 bases, with 16 bases left between them. Germline CDR1 LNHNV, CDR2 YYDKDF (reference sequence). The CDR3 has 16 amino acids. The CDR3: CATSREFRGAWEKLFF. The CDR3, as DNA: TGTGCCACCAGCAGAGAGTTTCGGGGGGCTTGGGAAAAACTGTTTTTT.

The chain carries TRBV19 and TRBJ1-5; the match to TRBD1 covers 9 bases. Trimming at V came to 4 bases and at J to 9 bases, leaving 10 bases not matched to a gene. Germline V lookup: CDR1 LNHDA, CDR2 SQIVND (reference sequence). The CDR3 is 15 residues long. The CDR3 region has the DNA TGTGCCAGTAGTACCCGGGGACAGGGCCCATGGCCCCAGCATTTT. Translation: CASSTRGQGPWPQHF.

The chain couples TRBV7-8 to TRBJ1-5, with 12 bases fitting TRBD1. Germline trimming cut 4 bases from V and 7 bases from J; bases unmatched to any gene: 2. The CDR3 has 14 residues. CDR1 is SGHVS and CDR2 is FQNEAQ in the germline V gene. In nucleotides, the CDR3 is TGTGCCAGCAGCTGGGGACAGGGGGCGCAGCCCCAGCATTTT. Translation: CASSWGQGAQPQHF.

This chain joins TRBV19 and TRBJ1-1; D might be TRBD1 (5 bases). The germline gives CDR1 LNHDA, CDR2 SQIVND (reference sequence). CDR3 length equals 16 residues. Trimming cost V 3 bases and J 8 bases, with 22 bases left between them. The CDR3 reads CASSMQLSPGPSEAFF. The CDR3 DNA is TGTGCCAGTAGTATGCAGTTGAGCCCAGGGCCTTCCGAAGCTTTCTTT.

This clone appeared a few times. V and J are TRBV2 and TRBJ1-2; TRBD1 is a possible D gene (6 bases). Trimming cost V 6 bases and J 12 bases, with 14 bases left between them. This CDR3 region has 11 residues. CDR1 and CDR2 from the germline V gene are SNHLY and FYNNEI. In DNA, the CDR3 is TGTGCCAGCAGAGACAGGACCCGGAACACCTTC. Translating it yields CASRDRTRNTF.

The V call is TRBV29-1, the J call TRBJ1-3, with D possibly matching TRBD1 (6 bases). Germline CDR1 and CDR2: SQVTM and ANQGSEA. The CDR3 spans 16 residues. V was clipped by 0 bases and J by 1 base, with 13 bases between them. CDR3 amino acids: CSVEDRGHESGNTIYF. The CDR3 DNA follows: TGCAGCGTTGAAGACAGGGGCCACGAATCTGGAAACACCATATATTTT.

The V call is TRBV18, the J call TRBJ2-2; perhaps TRBD2 as D (6 bases). The germline CDR1 and CDR2 sequences are KGHSH and LQKENI. The V end lost 4 bases, the J end lost 1 base, and 13 bases lay between the germline ends. The CDR3 sequence is 16 residues long. The CDR3 loop is CASSQAGTQNTGELFF. CDR3 nucleotides: TGTGCCAGCTCACAAGCCGGGACTCAGAACACCGGGGAGCTGTTTTTT. Full variable domain (missing parts from reference TRBV18 and TRBJ2-2): NAGVMQNPRHLVRRRGQEARLRCSPMKGHSHVYWYRQLPEEGLKFMVYLQKENIIDESGMPKERFSAEFPKEGPSILRIQQVVRGDSAAYFCASSQAGTQNTGELFFGEGSRLTVL.

V is TRBV28 and J is TRBJ1-1; weak D call: TRBD1 (6 bases). This CDR3 is built from 17 residues. V dropped 6 bases and J dropped 0 bases, with 20 bases sitting between them. Germline V gives CDR1 MDHEN, CDR2 SYDVKM. The CDR3, as DNA: TGTGCCAGCAGCTATCGGACAGCCAACCTAATGAACACTGAAGCTTTCTTT. It is translated as CASSYRTANLMNTEAFF.

This clone was counted a single time. The gene calls are TRBV2 and TRBJ1-3, with D uncertain. Trimming stripped 0 bases from V and 0 bases from J, with 9 bases between. This CDR3 comprises 16 residues. Germline-derived CDR1 and CDR2 are SNHLY and FYNNEI. The CDR3, as DNA: TGTGCCAGCAGTGAAGCGCGGGAGTACTCTGGAAACACCATATATTTT. It is translated as CASSEAREYSGNTIYF.

This chain links TRBV7-8 with TRBJ2-5, with D perhaps TRBD1 (6 bases). The CDR3 loop spans 16 amino acids. Trimming removed 4 bases from V and 10 bases from J, with 25 bases in between. Germline CDR1 reads SGHVS; CDR2 reads FQNEAQ. In DNA, the CDR3 is TGTGCCAGCAGCTGGGAATCAACAGGGTACCCCATAGACCAGTACTTC. Translated: CASSWESTGYPIDQYF.

This rearrangement joins TRBV5-1 to TRBJ2-3; D is perhaps TRBD2 (5 bases). The germline gives CDR1 SGHRS, CDR2 YFSETQ. The CDR3 has 15 amino acids. Between the trimmed V and J ends, which lost 0 bases and 2 bases, there was a span of 10 bases. The CDR3 nucleotides read TGCGCCAGCAGCTTGGAGGACGGGGACACAGATACGCAGTATTTT. It yields the protein CASSLEDGDTDTQYF.

The chain has TRBV4-1 and TRBJ1-3; D is ambiguous. There are 16 residues in the CDR3. CDR1 and CDR2 from the germline V gene are MGHRA and YSYEKL. V was clipped by 5 bases and J by 0 bases, with 14 bases between them. CDR3 in amino acids: CASSAPGWSSGNTIYF. As DNA, the CDR3 is TGCGCCAGCAGCGCGCCTGGGTGGAGCTCTGGAAACACCATATATTTT.